The clone carrying this TCR beta chain occurred a few times. The sample belongs to a study of Ad26.COV2.S vaccination and SARS-CoV-2 variants. Treatment described: 15 to 20 received Ad26.COV2.S at low or high dose, single or two shots; about 5 received placebo; per-sample allocation not given. Specimen acquisition occurred on day 63 following the initial vaccine or placebo injection. Adults aged 18-55 years in Boston included the donor. Clones were sequenced by immunoSEQ multiplex PCR, and TCRdb holds only the in-frame ones, with some missing. This table has 300,000 to 400,000 clones, approximately 81% appearing once. From germline, CDR1 is MNHEY and CDR2 SVGEGT. The V end was cut by 2 bases, the J end by 3 bases, with 5 bases between. The CDR3 totals 12 residues.

The sequencing used peripheral blood, collected in a trial of Ad26.COV2.S vaccine versus placebo. The V gene is TRBV6-2 or TRBV6-3, the J gene TRBJ2-7; D is unclear. This sequence was found in a person between 18 and 65 years old who received the Ad26.COV2.S COVID-19 vaccine or a placebo. CDR3 nucleotide sequence: TGTGCCAGCAGTTACAATTACTACGAGCAGTACTTC. Its protein product is CASSYNYYEQYF.